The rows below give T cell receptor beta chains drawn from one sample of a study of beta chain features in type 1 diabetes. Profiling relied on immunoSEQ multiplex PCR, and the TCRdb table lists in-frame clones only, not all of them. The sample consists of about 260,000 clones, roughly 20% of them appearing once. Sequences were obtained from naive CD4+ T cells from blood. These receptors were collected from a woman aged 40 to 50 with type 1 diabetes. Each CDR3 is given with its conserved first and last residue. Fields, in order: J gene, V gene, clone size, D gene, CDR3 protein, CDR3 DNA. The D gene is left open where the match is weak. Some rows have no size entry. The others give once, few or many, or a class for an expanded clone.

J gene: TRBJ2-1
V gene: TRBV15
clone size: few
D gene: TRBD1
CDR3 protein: CATSREGQGLWQFF
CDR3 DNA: TGTGCCACCAGCAGAGAGGGACAGGGGTTATGGCAGTTCTTC

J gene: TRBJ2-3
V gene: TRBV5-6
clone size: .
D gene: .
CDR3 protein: CASSTLRGGPDTQYF
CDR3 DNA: TGTGCCAGCAGCACCTTAAGGGGGGGACCAGATACGCAGTATTTT

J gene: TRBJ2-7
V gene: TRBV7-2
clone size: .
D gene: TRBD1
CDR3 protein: CATAQRDSYEQYF
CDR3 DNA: TGTGCCACCGCTCAAAGGGACAGTTACGAGCAGTACTTC

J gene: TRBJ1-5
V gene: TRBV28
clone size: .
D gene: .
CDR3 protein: CASSAGSSNQPQHF
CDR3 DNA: TGTGCCAGCAGTGCCGGGAGTAGCAATCAGCCCCAGCATTTT

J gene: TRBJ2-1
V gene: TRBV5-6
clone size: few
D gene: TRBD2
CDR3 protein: CASSPGLATYNEQFF
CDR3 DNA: TGTGCCAGCAGCCCGGGACTAGCGACGTACAATGAGCAGTTCTTC

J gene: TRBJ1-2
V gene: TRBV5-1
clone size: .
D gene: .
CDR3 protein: CASSLSGREAGYTF
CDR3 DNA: TGCGCCAGCAGCTTGTCCGGCAGGGAAGCTGGCTACACCTTC

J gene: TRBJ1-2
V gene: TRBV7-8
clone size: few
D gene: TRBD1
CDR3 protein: CASSITDRDYGYTF
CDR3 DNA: TGTGCCAGCAGCATAACCGACAGGGACTATGGCTACACCTTC

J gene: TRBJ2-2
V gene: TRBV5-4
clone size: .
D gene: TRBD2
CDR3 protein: CASSSGLAGVTGELFF
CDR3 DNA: TGTGCCAGCAGCTCGGGACTAGCGGGAGTGACCGGGGAGCTGTTTTTT

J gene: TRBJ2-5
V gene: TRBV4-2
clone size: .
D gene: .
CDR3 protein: CASSQDDGEETQYF
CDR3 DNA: TGTGCCAGCAGCCAAGACGACGGAGAAGAGACCCAGTACTTC

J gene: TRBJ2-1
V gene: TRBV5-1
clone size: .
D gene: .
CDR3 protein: CASSLDPGRYNEQFF
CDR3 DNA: TGCGCCAGCAGCTTGGACCCTGGCAGGTACAATGAGCAGTTCTTC

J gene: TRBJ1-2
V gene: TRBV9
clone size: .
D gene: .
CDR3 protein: CASSVVGGTGYTF
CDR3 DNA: TGTGCCAGCAGCGTAGTGGGAGGGACTGGCTACACCTTC

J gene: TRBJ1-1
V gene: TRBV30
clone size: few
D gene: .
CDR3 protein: CAWSVRRDTEAFF
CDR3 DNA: TGTGCCTGGAGTGTACGGAGAGACACTGAAGCTTTCTTT

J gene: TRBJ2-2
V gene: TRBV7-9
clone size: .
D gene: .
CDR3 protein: CASSREPGGSGELFF
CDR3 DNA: TGTGCCAGCAGTCGGGAACCTGGGGGGTCCGGGGAGCTGTTTTTT

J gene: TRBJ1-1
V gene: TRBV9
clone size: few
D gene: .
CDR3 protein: CASSVGAGMNTEAFF
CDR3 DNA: TGTGCCAGCAGCGTAGGAGCAGGGATGAACACTGAAGCTTTCTTT

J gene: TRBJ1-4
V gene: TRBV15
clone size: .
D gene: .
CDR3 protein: CATRSGGAGEKLFF
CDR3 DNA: TGTGCCACCAGATCTGGGGGGGCCGGCGAAAAACTGTTTTTT

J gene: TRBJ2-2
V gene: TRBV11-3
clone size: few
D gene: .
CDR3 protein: CASSRTLYTGELFF
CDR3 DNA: TGTGCCAGCAGCCGGACTCTCTACACCGGGGAGCTGTTTTTT

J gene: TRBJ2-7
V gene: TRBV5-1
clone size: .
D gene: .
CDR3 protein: CASSQGQTVFEQYF
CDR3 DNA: TGCGCCAGCAGCCAAGGACAGACGGTTTTCGAGCAGTACTTC

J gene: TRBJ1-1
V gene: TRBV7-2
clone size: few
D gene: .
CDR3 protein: CASSLGVLDSEAFF
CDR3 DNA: TGTGCCAGCAGCTTGGGGGTATTGGACAGTGAAGCTTTCTTT

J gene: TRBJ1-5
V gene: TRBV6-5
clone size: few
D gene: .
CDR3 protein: CASGRRGQPQHF
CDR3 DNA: TGTGCCAGCGGTCGGAGGGGACAGCCCCAGCATTTT

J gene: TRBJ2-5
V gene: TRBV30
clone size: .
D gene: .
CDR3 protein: CAWTSQETQYF
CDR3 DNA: TGTGCCTGGACCAGCCAAGAGACCCAGTACTTC

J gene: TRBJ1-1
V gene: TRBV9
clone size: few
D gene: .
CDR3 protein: CASSPQGRDEAFF
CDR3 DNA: TGTGCCAGCAGCCCACAGGGTCGGGATGAAGCTTTCTTT

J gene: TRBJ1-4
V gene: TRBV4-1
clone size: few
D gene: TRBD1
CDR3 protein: CASSAGAGQGFEKLFF
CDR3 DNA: TGCGCCAGCAGCGCTGGGGCGGGACAGGGTTTTGAAAAACTGTTTTTT

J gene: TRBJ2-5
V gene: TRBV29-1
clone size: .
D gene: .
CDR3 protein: CSVVRGARETQYF
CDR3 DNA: TGCAGCGTTGTTCGGGGGGCGAGAGAGACCCAGTACTTC

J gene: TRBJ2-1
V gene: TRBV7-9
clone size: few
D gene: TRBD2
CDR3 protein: CASQRGVYNEQFF
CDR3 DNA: TGTGCCAGCCAGCGGGGGGTTTACAATGAGCAGTTCTTC

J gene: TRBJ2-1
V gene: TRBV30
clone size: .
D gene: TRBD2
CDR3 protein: CAWSVTSGLMQFF
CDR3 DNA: TGTGCCTGGAGCGTTACTAGCGGATTAATGCAGTTCTTC

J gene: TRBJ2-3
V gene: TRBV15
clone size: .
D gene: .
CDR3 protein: CATSLEGHTQYF
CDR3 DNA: TGTGCCACCAGCCTAGAGGGTCATACGCAGTATTTT

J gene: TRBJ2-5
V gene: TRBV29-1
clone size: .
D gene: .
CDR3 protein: CSVEPGEGETQYF
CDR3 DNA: TGCAGCGTTGAGCCGGGAGAGGGGGAGACCCAGTACTTC

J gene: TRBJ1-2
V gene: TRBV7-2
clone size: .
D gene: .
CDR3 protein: CATGQIYGYTF
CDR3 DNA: TGTGCCACCGGACAGATCTATGGCTACACCTTC

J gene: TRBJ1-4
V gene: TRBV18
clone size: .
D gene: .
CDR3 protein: CASSPRTVEKLFF
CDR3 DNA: TGTGCCAGCTCACCAAGAACAGTTGAAAAACTGTTTTTT

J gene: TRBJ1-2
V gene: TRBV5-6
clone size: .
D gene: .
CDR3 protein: CASSLAVSNYGYTF
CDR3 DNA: TGTGCCAGCAGCTTGGCGGTATCTAACTATGGCTACACCTTC

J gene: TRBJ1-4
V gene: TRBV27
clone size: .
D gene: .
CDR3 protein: CASSLGRLGEKLFF
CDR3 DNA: TGTGCCAGCAGTTTAGGCAGGCTCGGTGAAAAACTGTTTTTT

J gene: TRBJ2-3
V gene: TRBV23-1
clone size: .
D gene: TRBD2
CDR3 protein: CASSRPGASGRTDTQYF
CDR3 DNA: TGCGCCAGCAGTCGACCCGGGGCTAGCGGGAGGACAGATACGCAGTATTTT

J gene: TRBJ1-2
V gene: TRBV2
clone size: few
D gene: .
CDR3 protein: CASSEAANYGYTF
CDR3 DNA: TGTGCCAGCAGTGAGGCAGCTAACTATGGCTACACCTTC

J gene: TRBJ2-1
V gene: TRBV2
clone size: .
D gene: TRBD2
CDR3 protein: CASTWGRAVNEQFF
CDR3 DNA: TGTGCCAGCACGTGGGGGAGGGCCGTCAATGAGCAGTTCTTC

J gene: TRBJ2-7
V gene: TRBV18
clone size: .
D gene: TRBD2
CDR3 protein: CASSPGGGALEQYF
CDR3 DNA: TGTGCCAGCTCACCTGGCGGGGGGGCCTTGGAGCAGTACTTC

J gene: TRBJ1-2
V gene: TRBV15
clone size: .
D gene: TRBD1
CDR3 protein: CATSKDRDNYGYTF
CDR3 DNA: TGTGCCACCAGCAAGGACAGGGATAACTATGGCTACACCTTC

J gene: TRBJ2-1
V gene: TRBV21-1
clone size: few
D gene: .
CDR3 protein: CASSKVWGRVWFF
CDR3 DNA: TGTGCCAGCAGCAAAGTCTGGGGCAGGGTCTGGTTCTTC

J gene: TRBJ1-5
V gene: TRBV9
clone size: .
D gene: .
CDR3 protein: CASSEGEGRYGQPQHF
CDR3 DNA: TGTGCCAGCAGCGAGGGGGAGGGCAGGTACGGGCAGCCCCAGCATTTT

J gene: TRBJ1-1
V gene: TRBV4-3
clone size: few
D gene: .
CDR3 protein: CASSQEGGTEAFF
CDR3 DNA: TGCGCCAGCAGCCAAGAAGGGGGCACTGAAGCTTTCTTT

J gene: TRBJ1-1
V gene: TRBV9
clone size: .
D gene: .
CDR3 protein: CASSPLPGTEAFF
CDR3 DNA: TGTGCCAGCAGCCCGCTCCCAGGGACTGAAGCTTTCTTT

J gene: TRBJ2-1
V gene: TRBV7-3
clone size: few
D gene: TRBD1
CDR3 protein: CASSVLTGTGGYNEQFF
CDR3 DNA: TGTGCCAGCAGCGTCCTTACCGGGACAGGGGGCTACAATGAGCAGTTCTTC

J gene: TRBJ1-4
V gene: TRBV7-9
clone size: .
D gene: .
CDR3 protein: CASSPRVPNEKLFF
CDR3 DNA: TGTGCCAGCAGCCCCCGGGTACCTAATGAAAAACTGTTTTTT

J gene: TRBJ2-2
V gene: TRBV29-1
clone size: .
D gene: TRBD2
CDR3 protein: CSVLPGLAGNGELFF
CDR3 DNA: TGCAGCGTTCTGCCGGGACTAGCGGGTAATGGGGAGCTGTTTTTT

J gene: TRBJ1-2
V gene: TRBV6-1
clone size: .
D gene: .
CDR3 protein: CASKDLAGYGYTF
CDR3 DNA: TGTGCCAGCAAGGACCTGGCGGGCTATGGCTACACCTTC

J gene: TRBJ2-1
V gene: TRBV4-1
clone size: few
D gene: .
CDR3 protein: CASSQDLGGQLGTVYNEQFF
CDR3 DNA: TGCGCCAGCAGCCAAGATTTGGGGGGCCAGCTCGGGACAGTTTACAATGAGCAGTTCTTC

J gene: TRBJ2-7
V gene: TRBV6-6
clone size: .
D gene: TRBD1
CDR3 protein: CASSFGQGSSYEQYF
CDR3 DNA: TGTGCCAGCAGTTTCGGACAGGGCAGCTCCTACGAGCAGTACTTC

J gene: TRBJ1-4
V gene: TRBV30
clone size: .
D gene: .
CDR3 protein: CAWSARGEKLFF
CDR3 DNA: TGTGCCTGGAGTGCCAGGGGAGAAAAACTGTTTTTT

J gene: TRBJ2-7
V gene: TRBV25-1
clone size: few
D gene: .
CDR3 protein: CASSEPGLSSYEQYF
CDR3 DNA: TGTGCCAGCAGTGAACCAGGTCTCAGCTCCTACGAGCAGTACTTC

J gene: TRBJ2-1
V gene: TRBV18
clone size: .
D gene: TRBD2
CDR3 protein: CASSPSILANEQFF
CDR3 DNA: TGTGCCAGCTCACCCTCCATACTAGCGAATGAGCAGTTCTTC

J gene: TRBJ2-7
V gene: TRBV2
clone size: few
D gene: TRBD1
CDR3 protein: CASDLGTAYEQYF
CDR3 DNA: TGTGCCAGCGATCTCGGGACAGCCTACGAGCAGTACTTC

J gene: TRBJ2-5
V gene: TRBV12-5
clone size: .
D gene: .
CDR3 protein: CASAGGDWETQYF
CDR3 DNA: TGTGCTAGTGCTGGAGGAGACTGGGAGACCCAGTACTTC

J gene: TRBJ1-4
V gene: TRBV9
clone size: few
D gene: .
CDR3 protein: CASSSPGGIGEKLFF
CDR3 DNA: TGTGCCAGCAGCTCCCCGGGGGGGATCGGGGAAAAACTGTTTTTT

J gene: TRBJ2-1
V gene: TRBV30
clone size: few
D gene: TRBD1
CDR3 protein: CAWTRTGGGDEQFF
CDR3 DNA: TGTGCCTGGACTAGGACAGGGGGTGGGGATGAGCAGTTCTTC

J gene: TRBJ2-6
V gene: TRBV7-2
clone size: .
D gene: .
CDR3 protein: CASSSHSGANVLTF
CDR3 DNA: TGTGCCAGCAGCTCACACTCTGGGGCCAACGTCCTGACTTTC

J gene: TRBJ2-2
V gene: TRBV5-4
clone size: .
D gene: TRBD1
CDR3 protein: CASSRGDRVLTGELFF
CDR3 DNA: TGTGCCAGCAGCCGGGGGGACAGGGTCTTAACCGGGGAGCTGTTTTTT